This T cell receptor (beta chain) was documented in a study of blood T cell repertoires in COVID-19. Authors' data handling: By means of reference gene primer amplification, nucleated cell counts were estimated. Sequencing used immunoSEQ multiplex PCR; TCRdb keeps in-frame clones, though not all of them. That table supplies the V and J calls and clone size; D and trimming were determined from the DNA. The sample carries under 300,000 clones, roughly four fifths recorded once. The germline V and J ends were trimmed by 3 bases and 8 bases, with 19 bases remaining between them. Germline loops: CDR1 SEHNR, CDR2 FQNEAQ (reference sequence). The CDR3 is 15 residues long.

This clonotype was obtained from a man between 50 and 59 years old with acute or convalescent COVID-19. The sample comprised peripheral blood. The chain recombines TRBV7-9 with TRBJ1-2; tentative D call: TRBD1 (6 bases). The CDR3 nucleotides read TGTGCCAGCAGCTTGACAGGAGGAGGAACTAGGGGCTACACCTTC. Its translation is CASSLTGGGTRGYTF.